This record looks at one T cell receptor beta chain sequence and its context. CDR1 and CDR2 from the germline V gene are KGHSH and LQKENI. This CDR3 has 14 amino acids. The J segment lost 5 bases and the V segment lost 3 bases, leaving 6 bases of the junction unmatched. This specimen comes from a study of cytomegalovirus exposure and HLA in healthy donors. Libraries were prepared by immunoSEQ multiplex PCR; TCRdb keeps only in-frame clonotypes and omits some of them. In the table there are under 200,000 clones, about 89% of which are singletons. The sequence derives from a woman younger than 30 in good health and CMV-seropositive. Sequencing input: PBMCs. V usage is TRBV18 and J usage is TRBJ2-7; TRBD1 agrees at 8 bases. CDR3 region: CASSPKAGGDEQYF. The CDR3, as DNA: TGTGCCAGCTCACCTAAGGCAGGGGGCGACGAGCAGTACTTC.